The 18 T cell receptor beta chains below all came from one sample that was sequenced in a study of neoadjuvant anti-PD-1 for oral cavity cancer. TCRdb's copy holds only in-frame clones and misses some; the assay was immunoSEQ multiplex PCR. The sample consists of under 15,000 clones, 65% to 75% of them appearing once. Sequencing used PBMCs, obtained before nivolumab (anti-PD-1) treatment. These receptors all come from a person between 35 and 79 years old with oral cavity squamous cell carcinoma.

The chain recombines TRBV4-2 with TRBJ1-2, with D tentatively TRBD1 (6 bases). The CDR3 has 16 amino acids. In germline, CDR1 is LGHNA, CDR2 YNFKEQ. Trimming pared 1 base from V and 4 bases from J, leaving 16 bases between. CDR3 residues: CASSQGRVDSAYGYTF. As DNA, the CDR3 is TGTGCCAGCAGCCAAGGGAGGGTGGACAGCGCCTATGGCTACACCTTC.

The rearrangement joins TRBV6-5 to TRBJ2-7; D not certain. The V end lost 0 bases, the J end lost 2 bases, and 11 bases lay between the germline ends. There are 15 residues in the CDR3. Germline values: CDR1 MNHEY, CDR2 SVGAGI. The CDR3 is CASSYSGGPAYEQYF. The CDR3 DNA reads TGTGCCAGCAGTTACTCTGGCGGCCCAGCCTACGAGCAGTACTTC.

There are a few counts of this clone. The chain combines TRBV7-2 with TRBJ2-5, with D perhaps TRBD1 or TRBD2 (6 bases each). The CDR3 runs 16 residues. CDR1 is SGHTA and CDR2 is FQGNSA in the germline V gene. V was clipped by 0 bases and J by 4 bases, with 15 bases between them. In nucleotides, the CDR3 is TGTGCCAGCAGCTTAGCGGTACACGGGGGCTCAGAGACCCAGTACTTC. This encodes CASSLAVHGGSETQYF.

V is TRBV15 and J is TRBJ1-2; D is ambiguous. The CDR3 is 12 residues long. Between the trimmed V and J ends, which lost 1 base and 6 bases, there was a span of 6 bases. Germline assignment: CDR1 LNHNV and CDR2 YYDKDF (reference sequence). CDR3 bases: TGTGCCACCAGCAGAGGTGGAGATGGCTACACCTTC. Residues: CATSRGGDGYTF.

This rearrangement joins TRBV2 to TRBJ2-7; 8 bases are shared with TRBD1. CDR3 size: 13 residues. V was clipped by 4 bases and J by 3 bases; unmatched bases: 2. Germline assignment: CDR1 SNHLY and CDR2 FYNNEI. This CDR3 reads CASSGQGNYEQYF. In nucleotides, the CDR3 is TGTGCCAGCAGTGGACAGGGGAACTACGAGCAGTACTTC.

The chain combines TRBV29-1 with TRBJ2-5; D perhaps matches TRBD2 (5 bases). V was trimmed by 4 bases and J by 1 base, leaving 7 bases between them. The CDR3 runs to 12 residues. Germline V gene data show CDR1 as SQVTM and CDR2 as ANQGSEA. The CDR3 spells CSVGAGQETQYF. CDR3 DNA sequence: TGCAGCGTTGGGGCGGGCCAAGAGACCCAGTACTTC.

This chain connects TRBV5-4 to TRBJ2-5; weak D call: TRBD2 (6 bases). The ends were cut back, 4 bases at V and 5 bases at J, with 12 bases in the middle. The CDR3 spans 13 residues. Germline CDR1 SGHNT, CDR2 YYREEE (reference sequence). This chain's CDR3 is CASSGGLTETQYF. The DNA for the CDR3 is TGTGCCAGCAGCGGGGGGTTGACGGAGACCCAGTACTTC.

This chain uses TRBV5-1 with TRBJ2-6; tentatively, D is TRBD1 (7 bases). The CDR3 is 15 amino acids. With 3 bases removed from V and 12 bases from J, the gap between germline ends came to 19 bases. CDR1 is SGHRS, CDR2 YFSETQ, per germline. The CDR3, as DNA: TGCGCCAGCAGCTATGGACAGGCCCAGGGGGGCGTCCTGACTTTC. Its translation: CASSYGQAQGGVLTF.

This clone has more than one count but fewer than ten. The chain couples TRBV2 to TRBJ1-5; a weak D match, TRBD1 (6 bases). This CDR3 comprises 13 residues. Germline V gene data show CDR1 as SNHLY and CDR2 as FYNNEI. V was shortened by 6 bases and J by 5 bases, with 11 bases between the two germline ends. CDR3 coding DNA: TGTGCCAGCAGGGGAGGGGGGGATCAGCCCCAGCATTTT. Protein: CASRGGGDQPQHF.

CDR3 residues: CASSPGQSNSPLHF. CDR3 DNA sequence: TGTGCCAGCAGTCCGGGACAGAGTAATTCACCCCTCCACTTT. The V call is TRBV6-4, the J call TRBJ1-6; TRBD1 aligns across 7 bases. Germline V lookup: CDR1 MRHNA, CDR2 SNTAGT. The J segment lost 6 bases and the V segment lost 5 bases, leaving 4 bases of the junction unmatched. The CDR3 has 14 residues.

The chain links TRBV28 to TRBJ1-1; D is ambiguous. V lost 2 bases and J 1 base, leaving 17 bases between the germline ends. Per germline, CDR1 MDHEN and CDR2 SYDVKM. There are 17 residues in the CDR3. The DNA of the CDR3 is TGTGCCAGCAGTTTAGTCGGGCTGACGCTAGGGAACACTGAAGCTTTCTTT. It is translated as CASSLVGLTLGNTEAFF.

The sample holds a few counts of this clone. J is TRBJ1-2 and V is TRBV7-2, with D unresolved. The CDR3 covers 14 residues. The germline V and J ends were trimmed by 1 base and 4 bases, with 10 bases remaining between them. CDR1 and CDR2 from the germline V gene are SGHTA and FQGNSA. The CDR3 sequence is CASSLGGGSYGYTF. CDR3 DNA sequence: TGTGCCAGCAGCTTAGGTGGCGGATCCTATGGCTACACCTTC.

This clone appeared once. J is TRBJ1-1 and V is TRBV9, with TRBD1 as a possible D gene (6 bases). The V gene's germline CDR1 is SGDLS and CDR2 YYNGEE. The CDR3 contains 13 residues. Trimming removed 0 bases at V and 6 bases at J, with 9 bases between. This CDR3 is CASSVVGQPEAFF. CDR3 in DNA: TGTGCCAGCAGCGTAGTAGGACAGCCTGAAGCTTTCTTT.

The rearrangement uses TRBV7-2 and TRBJ2-7; D remains unclear. Trimming cost V 3 bases and J 0 bases, with 0 bases left between them. This CDR3 is 11 amino acids long. The V gene's germline CDR1 is SGHTA and CDR2 FQGNSA. In nucleotides, the CDR3 is TGTGCCAGCAGCTTCTCCTACGAGCAGTACTTC. Protein: CASSFSYEQYF.

The rearrangement joins TRBV4-1 to TRBJ2-2; the D gene is possibly TRBD2 (5 bases). This CDR3 contains 15 residues. CDR1 and CDR2 (germline): MGHRA, YSYEKL. V was pared by 1 base and J by 6 bases, with 12 bases between. This CDR3 is CASSQALRASGELFF. The CDR3 DNA sequence: TGCGCCAGCAGCCAAGCTTTGAGGGCTTCCGGGGAGCTGTTTTTT.

V and J are TRBV5-1 and TRBJ2-7, with D tentatively TRBD1 (5 bases). The V gene lost 4 bases and the J gene lost 5 bases, with 13 bases spanning the gap. Germline CDR1 is SGHRS and CDR2 is YFSETQ. This CDR3 has 13 residues. CDR3 bases: TGCGCCAGCAGCACCCTAGGGGCCCACGAGCAGTACTTC. It is translated as CASSTLGAHEQYF.

V is TRBV15 and J is TRBJ2-7; 8 bases fit TRBD1. The CDR3 sequence is 17 residues long. CDR1 and CDR2 from the germline V gene are LNHNV and YYDKDF (reference sequence). V was pared by 1 base and J by 2 bases, with 10 bases of the junction left unmatched. CDR3 in DNA: TGTGCCACCAGCAGAGTCGGCAGGGGGCAAATTACCTACGAGCAGTACTTC. Translated, it gives CATSRVGRGQITYEQYF. The full variable domain, completed using reference TRBV15 and TRBJ2-7, is DAMVIQNPRYQVTQFGKPVTLSCSQTLNHNVMYWYQQKSSQAPKLLFHYYDKDFNNEADTPDNFQSRRPNTSFCFLDIRSPGLGDTAMYLCATSRVGRGQITYEQYFGPGTRLTVT.

This sequence joins TRBV9 and TRBJ1-2; D is unresolved. CDR3 length: 14 residues. Looked up from germline, CDR1 is SGDLS and CDR2 is YYNGEE. V lost 0 bases and J 6 bases, leaving 12 bases between the germline ends. The CDR3 spells CASSVATGWDGYTF. CDR3 DNA sequence: TGTGCCAGCAGCGTAGCTACCGGGTGGGATGGCTACACCTTC.